This T cell receptor (beta chain) is from a study of post-analysis software for immune sequencing data. Across the whole study: The patients showed relapsing-remitting, secondary progressive and progressive-relapsing multiple sclerosis courses.

The TCR beta cDNA libraries contained unique molecular identifiers. TCRdb used MiXCR to reprocess the PCR reads, holding one entry per CDR3 protein. The sample lists about 560,000 distinct CDR3 sequences, 44% occurring once. The CDR3 length is 14 residues. The V end was cut by 8 bases, the J end by 2 bases, with 16 bases between. Whole-study findings and limits: Controls showed lower frequencies than patients for 5 or 6 TRBV segments, and TRBV5-6, TRBV5-1 and TRBV20-1 were among these. Patients with multiple sclerosis recorded significantly lower normalized Chao1 diversity than controls, the study found.

This clonotype has only a few counts. The antigen is not known. The specimen was blood. The sequence derives from a girl aged 5-17 years with multiple sclerosis. This chain uses TRBV12-3 or TRBV12-4 with TRBJ2-7; D is uncertain. CDR3: CASPSHPGAYEQYF. CDR3 sequence (DNA): TGTGCCAGCCCCAGCCACCCTGGGGCCTACGAGCAGTACTTC.